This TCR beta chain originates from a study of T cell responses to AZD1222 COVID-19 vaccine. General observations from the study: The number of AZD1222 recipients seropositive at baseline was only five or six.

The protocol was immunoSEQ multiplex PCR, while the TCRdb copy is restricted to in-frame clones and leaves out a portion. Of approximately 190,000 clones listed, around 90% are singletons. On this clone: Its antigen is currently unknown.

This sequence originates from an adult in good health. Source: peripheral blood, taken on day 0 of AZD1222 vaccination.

This CDR3 is CSASDIRGALGYTF. CDR3 bases: TGCAGTGCTAGTGACATCCGAGGTGCCCTAGGCTACACCTTC. This sequence joins TRBV20-1 and TRBJ1-2; no clear D gene. Germline CDR1 DFQATT, CDR2 SNEGSKA (reference sequence). V shed 3 bases and J shed 8 bases, with 19 bases lying between them. The CDR3 is 14 residues long.